The 6 T cell receptor beta chains below all came from one sample that was sequenced in a study of identical twins. TCRdb ran MiXCR on the 5' RACE reads and lists one entry per CDR3 protein. The table includes approximately 700,000 distinct CDR3 sequences, around 5.7% detected once. The sequencing sample was made of naive T cells sorted from blood. The receptors come from a young man in good health.

V is TRBV5-6 and J is TRBJ2-1, with a tentative D call TRBD2 (5 bases). Trimming pared 3 bases from V and 12 bases from J, leaving 25 bases between. Germline V gene lookup returns CDR1 SGHDT and CDR2 YYEEEE. The CDR3 has 16 amino acids. DNA of the CDR3: TGTGCCAGCAGCTATTCGGGTGAGGGTGTAGGGCGGAGGCAGTTCTTC. It is translated as CASSYSGEGVGRRQFF.

The chain carries TRBV4-1 and TRBJ2-1; the match to TRBD1 covers 10 bases. The germline V gene has CDR1 MGHRA and CDR2 YSYEKL. The CDR3 has 18 amino acids. Trimming took 4 bases from V and 0 from J; bases not matched to a gene: 9. CDR3 DNA: TGCGCCAGCAGCCCCCCGGGACAGGGGACGAGCTCCTACAATGAGCAGTTCTTC. Protein sequence: CASSPPGQGTSSYNEQFF.

This clonotype was picked up many times. The chain couples TRBV20-1 to TRBJ2-5; 10 nucleotides align to TRBD2. This CDR3 spans 16 amino acids. The germline CDR1 and CDR2 sequences are DFQATT and SNEGSKA (reference sequence). J was trimmed by 7 bases and V by 5 bases; bases with no gene match: 16. DNA for the CDR3: TGCAGTGCTCACCCAGCGCTAGCGGGAGCCCGGGGGACCCAGTACTTC. It is translated as CSAHPALAGARGTQYF.

This clonotype showed up many times. J is TRBJ2-5 and V is TRBV10-3; a weak D match, TRBD1 (6 bases). V lost 8 bases and J 2 bases, leaving 12 bases between the germline ends. There are 13 residues in the CDR3. Per the germline V gene, CDR1 is ENHRY and CDR2 is SYGVKD. CDR3 DNA: TGTGCCATCGATCGGACAGAACAAGAGACCCAGTACTTC. Protein sequence: CAIDRTEQETQYF.

This clonotype was seen repeatedly, ten times or more. This chain links TRBV6-1 with TRBJ2-7; weak D call: TRBD2 (6 bases). Germline V gene lookup returns CDR1 MNHNS and CDR2 SASEGT. The V end was cut by 6 bases, the J end by 2 bases, with 14 bases between. The CDR3 is 14 amino acids. The CDR3 nucleotides read TGTGCCAGCAGCCGGCCCGGGAGTGCCTACGAGCAGTACTTC. Protein: CASSRPGSAYEQYF.

This clonotype was counted many times. V is TRBV15 and J is TRBJ2-7; D remains ambiguous. The germline CDR1 and CDR2 sequences are LNHNV and YYDKDF (reference sequence). This CDR3 region has 13 residues. V shed 6 bases and J shed 2 bases, with 11 bases lying between them. The CDR3 DNA sequence: TGTGCCACCAGTCCTCGACAAGCCTACGAGCAGTACTTC. Its translation: CATSPRQAYEQYF.